Listed below are T cell receptor beta chains from one sample, sequenced in a study of blood T cell repertoires in COVID-19. Profiled with immunoSEQ multiplex PCR; TCRdb holds only in-frame clones, not every one. The repertoire holds about 150,000 clones, with approximately 80% as singletons. Sequencing used PBMCs or T cells enriched from blood (not recorded which). Receptors originate from a middle-aged woman who had recovered from COVID-19. Each CDR3 is given with its conserved first and last residue. D genes are given only for firm matches. Clone size is given for some rows only: seen once, a few or many times, or a class if the clone is expanded.

V	D	J	size	DNA	CDR3
TRBV6-5	TRBD2	TRBJ2-7	NA	TGTGCCAGCAGTTATTACCCGGTGCGGGGGAGCTACGAGCAGTACTTC	CASSYYPVRGSYEQYF
TRBV12-5	NA	TRBJ1-5	NA	TGTGCTAGTGCTACGTGGGAGTACAATCAGCCCCAGCATTTT	CASATWEYNQPQHF
TRBV5-8	TRBD2	TRBJ2-7	NA	TGTGCCAGCAGCGTTACTAGCGGTGCGGCCTACGAGCAGTACTTC	CASSVTSGAAYEQYF
TRBV28	NA	TRBJ2-7	NA	TGTGCCAGCAGTTCGGGCGAGCAGTACTTC	CASSSGEQYF
TRBV7-9	TRBD1	TRBJ1-2	NA	TGTGCCAGCAGCCTCCGGACAGGGGGAAACTATGGCTACACCTTC	CASSLRTGGNYGYTF
TRBV2	TRBD1	TRBJ1-3	NA	TGTGCCAGCAGTCTGGGACAGGGGGCGGTTGTTAGTGGAAACACCATATATTTT	CASSLGQGAVVSGNTIYF
TRBV30	NA	TRBJ2-7	NA	TGTGCCTGGAGTCATGACAGGCCGAGCTCCTACGAGCAGTACTTC	CAWSHDRPSSYEQYF
TRBV5-1	NA	TRBJ2-2	few	TGCGCCAGCAGCTTGATTAGTGGGCCTCGAACCGGGGAGCTGTTTTTT	CASSLISGPRTGELFF
TRBV4-2	NA	TRBJ2-7	NA	TGTGCCAGCAGCCCCAGTGTAACCGGGGACTACGAGCAGTACTTC	CASSPSVTGDYEQYF
TRBV5-6	NA	TRBJ1-2	NA	TGTGCCAGCAGCCCGGGGGCGGGAGCTAACTATGGCTACACCTTC	CASSPGAGANYGYTF
TRBV27	NA	TRBJ1-5	NA	TGTGCCAGCAGTTCGATTGGCCAGCCCCAGCATTTT	CASSSIGQPQHF
TRBV7-9	NA	TRBJ1-2	once	TGTGCCAGCAGCCCGTCGGAGGGCTACACCTTC	CASSPSEGYTF
TRBV2	TRBD1	TRBJ2-3	NA	TGTGCCAGCAGTAACGGACAGGCCATAGTAGATACGCAGTATTTT	CASSNGQAIVDTQYF
TRBV13	NA	TRBJ1-1	NA	TGTGCCAGCAGCTTTGGGACAAATAGAAAAAACACTGAAGCTTTCTTT	CASSFGTNRKNTEAFF
TRBV6-5	TRBD1	TRBJ2-7	NA	TGTGCCAGCAGTCAACAGGGGGTGGTCTACGAGCAGTACTTC	CASSQQGVVYEQYF
TRBV5-1	TRBD1	TRBJ2-7	NA	TGCGCCAGCAGCTTTGGGACAGCCTCCTACGAGCAGTACTTC	CASSFGTASYEQYF
TRBV3-1/TRBV3-2	NA	TRBJ1-1	NA	TGTGCCAGCAGCCCCGCAGGTACTGAAGCTTTCTTT	CASSPAGTEAFF
TRBV7-8	NA	TRBJ2-7	NA	TGTGCCAGCACCATTAGTGCGGGATCCTCCTACGAGCAGTACTTC	CASTISAGSSYEQYF
TRBV30	NA	TRBJ1-2	NA	TGTGCCTGGACACCGCTTGTCGGAGGACTCGGTCGGGGCTACACCTTC	CAWTPLVGGLGRGYTF
TRBV5-1	NA	TRBJ2-5	NA	TGCGCCAGCAGCTTGGATAGTCCGATTCAAGAGACCCAGTACTTC	CASSLDSPIQETQYF
TRBV19	NA	TRBJ1-1	NA	TGTGCCAGTAGTATAGACCTAGGGGGAGCAGGCTCTGAAGCTTTCTTT	CASSIDLGGAGSEAFF
TRBV6-1	TRBD1	TRBJ2-7	NA	TGTGCCAGCAGTGAACCTTCCGGGACAGGGGGCTCCTACGAGCAGTACTTC	CASSEPSGTGGSYEQYF
TRBV30	NA	TRBJ1-3	NA	TGTGCCTGGAGTGATATTTTATCTGGAAACACCATATATTTT	CAWSDILSGNTIYF
TRBV28	TRBD1	TRBJ1-2	NA	TGTGCCAGCAGATACAGGGGCGCATCCGACGGCTACACCTTC	CASRYRGASDGYTF
TRBV4-1	NA	TRBJ2-2	NA	TGCGCCAGCAGCCGAGCCTCCAATTTAGCTTCCGGGGAGCTGTTTTTT	CASSRASNLASGELFF
TRBV2	TRBD1	TRBJ2-2	NA	TGTGCCAGCAGGGCCCGGACAGGGGACACCGGGGAGCTGTTTTTT	CASRARTGDTGELFF
TRBV5-6	TRBD1	TRBJ2-7	once	TGTGCCAGCAGTCGAGGGGGCAGCGAGCAGTACTTC	CASSRGGSEQYF
TRBV7-7	NA	TRBJ2-2	NA	TGTGCCAGCTCGTCAGGCAGGGCGAACACCGGGGAGCTGTTTTTT	CASSSGRANTGELFF
TRBV7-9	TRBD2	TRBJ2-1	NA	TGTGCCAGCAGCGGCTCCGGGACTAGCGGCCTCGAGCAGTTCTTC	CASSGSGTSGLEQFF
TRBV15	TRBD2	TRBJ2-7	NA	TGTGCCACCAGCAGAGATGGGGGAGGGGACTACGAGCAGTACTTC	CATSRDGGGDYEQYF
TRBV7-9	TRBD1	TRBJ2-3	NA	TGTGCCAGCAGCGCCCGACAGGGGGGCACAGATACGCAGTATTTT	CASSARQGGTDTQYF
TRBV18	NA	TRBJ2-7	NA	TGTGCCAGCTCACCCTTCATGGTAGCGGTGAGCTCCTACGAGCAGTACTTC	CASSPFMVAVSSYEQYF
TRBV6-1	TRBD1	TRBJ2-7	NA	TGTGCCAGCAGTGATCGGGGACAGGGTTTCGAGCAGTACTTC	CASSDRGQGFEQYF